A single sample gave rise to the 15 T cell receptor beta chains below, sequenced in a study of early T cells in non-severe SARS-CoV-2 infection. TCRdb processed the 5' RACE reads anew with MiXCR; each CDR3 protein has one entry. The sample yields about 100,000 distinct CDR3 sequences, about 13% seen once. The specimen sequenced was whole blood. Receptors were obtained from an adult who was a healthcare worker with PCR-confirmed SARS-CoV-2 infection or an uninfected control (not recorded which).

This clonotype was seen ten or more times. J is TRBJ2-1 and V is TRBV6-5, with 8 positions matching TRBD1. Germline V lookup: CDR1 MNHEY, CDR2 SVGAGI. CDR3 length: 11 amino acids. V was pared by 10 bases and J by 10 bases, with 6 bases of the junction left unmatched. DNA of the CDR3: TGTGCCACCCAGGGGGCAGGGGAGCAGTTCTTC. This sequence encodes CATQGAGEQFF.

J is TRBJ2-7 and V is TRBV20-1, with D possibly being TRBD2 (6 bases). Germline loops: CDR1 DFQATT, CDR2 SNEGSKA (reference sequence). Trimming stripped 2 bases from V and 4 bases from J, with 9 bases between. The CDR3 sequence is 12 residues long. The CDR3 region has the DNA TGCAGTGCTAGATACCGGGGGTACGAGCAGTACTTC. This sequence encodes CSARYRGYEQYF.

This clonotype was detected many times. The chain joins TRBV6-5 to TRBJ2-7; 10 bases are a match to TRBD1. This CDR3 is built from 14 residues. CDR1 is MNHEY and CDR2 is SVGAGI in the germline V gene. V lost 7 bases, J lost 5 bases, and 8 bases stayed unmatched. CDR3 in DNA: TGTGCCAGCAAAAGGGGACAGGGGTCGGACGAGCAGTACTTC. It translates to CASKRGQGSDEQYF.

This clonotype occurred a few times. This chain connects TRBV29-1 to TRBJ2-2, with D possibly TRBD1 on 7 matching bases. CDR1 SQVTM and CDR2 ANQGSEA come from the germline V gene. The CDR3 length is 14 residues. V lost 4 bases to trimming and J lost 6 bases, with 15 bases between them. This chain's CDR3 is CSVGSRGASGELFF. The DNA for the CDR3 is TGCAGCGTTGGAAGCAGGGGGGCGTCCGGGGAGCTGTTTTTT.

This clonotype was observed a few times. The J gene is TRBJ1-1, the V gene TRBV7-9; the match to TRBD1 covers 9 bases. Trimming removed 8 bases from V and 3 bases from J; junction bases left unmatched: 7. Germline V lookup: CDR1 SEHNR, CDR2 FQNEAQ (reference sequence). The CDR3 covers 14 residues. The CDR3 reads CASRRTGVYTEAFF. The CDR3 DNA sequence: TGTGCCAGCCGGAGGACAGGGGTATACACTGAAGCTTTCTTT.

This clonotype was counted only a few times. The DNA of the CDR3 is TGTGCCAGCAAGGTCGGACAGAACACTGAAGCTTTCTTT. Protein product: CASKVGQNTEAFF. This chain links TRBV28 with TRBJ1-1; D perhaps matches TRBD1 (5 bases). Germline V gene data show CDR1 as MDHEN and CDR2 as SYDVKM. Between the trimmed V and J ends, which lost 7 bases and 1 base, there was a span of 10 bases. The CDR3 has 13 residues.

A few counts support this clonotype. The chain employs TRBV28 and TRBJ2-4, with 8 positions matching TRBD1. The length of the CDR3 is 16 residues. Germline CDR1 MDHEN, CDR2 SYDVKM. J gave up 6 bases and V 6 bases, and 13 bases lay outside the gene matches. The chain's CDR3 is CASSRLSDRGPNIQYF. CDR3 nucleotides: TGTGCCAGCAGCCGCCTATCAGACAGGGGACCAAACATTCAGTACTTC. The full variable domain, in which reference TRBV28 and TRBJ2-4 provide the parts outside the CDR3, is DVKVTQSSRYLVKRTGEKVFLECVQDMDHENMFWYRQDPGLGLRLIYFSYDVKMKEKGDIPEGYSVSREKKERFSLILESASTNQTSMYLCASSRLSDRGPNIQYFGAGTRLSVL.

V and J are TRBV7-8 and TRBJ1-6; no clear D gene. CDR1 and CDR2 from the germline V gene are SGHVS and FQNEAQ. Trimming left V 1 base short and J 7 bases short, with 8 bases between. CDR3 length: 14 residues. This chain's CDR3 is CASSLDSNNSPLHF. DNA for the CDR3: TGTGCCAGCAGCTTAGACAGTAACAATTCACCCCTCCACTTT. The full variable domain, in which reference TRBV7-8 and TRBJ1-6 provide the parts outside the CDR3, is GAGVSQSPRYKVAKRGQDVALRCDPISGHVSLFWYQQALGQGPEFLTYFQNEAQLDKSGLPSDRFFAERPEGSVSTLKIQRTQQEDSAVYLCASSLDSNNSPLHFGNGTRLTVT.

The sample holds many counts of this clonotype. CDR3 in DNA: TGCAGTGCCCCCCGAGGGGGACACGAGCAGTACTTC. It translates to CSAPRGGHEQYF. The genes are TRBV20-1 and TRBJ2-7; tentative D call: TRBD1 (6 bases). Trimming stripped 6 bases from V and 5 bases from J, with 14 bases between. Looked up from germline, CDR1 is DFQATT and CDR2 is SNEGSKA (reference sequence). The CDR3 is 12 amino acids.

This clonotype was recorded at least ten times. CDR3 protein: CASSRDQETQYF. In DNA form, the CDR3 reads TGTGCCAGCTCCCGAGACCAAGAGACCCAGTACTTC. V and J are TRBV18 and TRBJ2-5, with unresolved D. Germline CDR1 KGHSH, CDR2 LQKENI. The CDR3 has 12 residues. The V end lost 6 bases, the J end lost 0 bases, and 5 bases lay between the germline ends.

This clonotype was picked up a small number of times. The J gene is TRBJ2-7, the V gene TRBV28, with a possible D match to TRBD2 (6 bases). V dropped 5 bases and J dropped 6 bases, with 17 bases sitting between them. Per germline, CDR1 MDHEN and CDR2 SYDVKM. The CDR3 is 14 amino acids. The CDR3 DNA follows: TGTGCCAGCAGTAACCGGGACTCGGGCCCCGAGCAGTACTTC. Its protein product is CASSNRDSGPEQYF.

The CDR3: CASRPIGGLPGIQPQHF. For the CDR3, the DNA is TGTGCCAGCAGACCGATCGGCGGGCTACCGGGCATTCAGCCCCAGCATTTT. This chain uses TRBV28 with TRBJ1-5; D is undetermined. The CDR3 extends over 17 amino acids. The ends were cut back, 6 bases at V and 6 bases at J, with 24 bases in the middle. The germline CDR1 and CDR2 sequences are MDHEN and SYDVKM. Together with reference TRBV28 and TRBJ1-5, the CDR3 gives the full variable domain: DVKVTQSSRYLVKRTGEKVFLECVQDMDHENMFWYRQDPGLGLRLIYFSYDVKMKEKGDIPEGYSVSREKKERFSLILESASTNQTSMYLCASRPIGGLPGIQPQHFGDGTRLSIL.

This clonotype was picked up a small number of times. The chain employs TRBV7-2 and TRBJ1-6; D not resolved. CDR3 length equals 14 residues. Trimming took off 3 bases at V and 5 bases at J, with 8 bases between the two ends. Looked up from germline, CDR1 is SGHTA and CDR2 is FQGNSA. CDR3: CASSLRAHNSPLHF. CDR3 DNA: TGTGCCAGCAGCTTGAGGGCCCATAATTCACCCCTCCACTTT.

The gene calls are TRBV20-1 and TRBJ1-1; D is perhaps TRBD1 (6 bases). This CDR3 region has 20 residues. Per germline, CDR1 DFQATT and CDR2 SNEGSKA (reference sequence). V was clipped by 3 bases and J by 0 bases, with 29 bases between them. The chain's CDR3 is CSASLFDPTAGARMNTEAFF. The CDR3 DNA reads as TGCAGTGCTAGTCTCTTCGATCCCACGGCGGGGGCGAGGATGAACACTGAAGCTTTCTTT.

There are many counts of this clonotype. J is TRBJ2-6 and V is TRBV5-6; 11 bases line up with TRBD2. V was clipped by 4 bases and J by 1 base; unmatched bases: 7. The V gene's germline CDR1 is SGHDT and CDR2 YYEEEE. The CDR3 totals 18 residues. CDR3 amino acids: CASSHRLAGRSGANVLTF. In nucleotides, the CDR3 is TGTGCCAGCAGCCACCGACTAGCGGGGAGATCTGGGGCCAACGTCCTGACTTTC.